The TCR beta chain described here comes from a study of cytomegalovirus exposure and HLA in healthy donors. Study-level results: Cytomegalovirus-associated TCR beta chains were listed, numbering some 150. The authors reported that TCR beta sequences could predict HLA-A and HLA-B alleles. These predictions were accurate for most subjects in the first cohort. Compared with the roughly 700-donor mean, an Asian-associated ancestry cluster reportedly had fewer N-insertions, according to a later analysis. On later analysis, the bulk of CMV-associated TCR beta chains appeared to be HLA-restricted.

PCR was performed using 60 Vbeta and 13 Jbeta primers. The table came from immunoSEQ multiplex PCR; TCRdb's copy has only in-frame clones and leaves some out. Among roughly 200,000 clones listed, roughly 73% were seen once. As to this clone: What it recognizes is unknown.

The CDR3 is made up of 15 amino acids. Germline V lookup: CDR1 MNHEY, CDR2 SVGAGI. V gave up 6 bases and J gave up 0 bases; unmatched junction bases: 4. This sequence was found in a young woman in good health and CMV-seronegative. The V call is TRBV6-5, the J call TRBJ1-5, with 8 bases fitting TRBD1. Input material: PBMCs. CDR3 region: CASRPTGVSNQPQHF. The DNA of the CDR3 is TGTGCCAGCAGACCGACAGGGGTTAGCAATCAGCCCCAGCATTTT.